Each of the 20 T cell receptor beta chains below was sequenced from the same sample in a study of blood T cell repertoires in COVID-19. Profiled with immunoSEQ multiplex PCR; TCRdb holds only in-frame clones, not every one. Of 150,000 to 200,000 clones listed, around 90% were seen once; the top ten hold 5%. Sample: peripheral blood. These receptor sequences come from a human donor in a cohort sampled during active COVID-19.

The chain joins TRBV4-3 to TRBJ2-7; possibly TRBD2 for D (5 bases). CDR3 length: 16 residues. Germline V lookup: CDR1 LGHNA, CDR2 YSLEER. V was clipped by 0 bases and J by 4 bases, with 16 bases between them. This CDR3 is CASSQDRGQDFYEQYF. CDR3 bases: TGCGCCAGCAGCCAAGATCGTGGGCAGGACTTTTACGAGCAGTACTTC.

J is TRBJ1-2 and V is TRBV2; the D is unclear. Trimming removed 6 bases at V and 4 bases at J, with 12 bases between. CDR3 length equals 13 residues. Germline CDR1 is SNHLY and CDR2 is FYNNEI. The CDR3: CASRLEGIYGYTF. DNA for the CDR3: TGTGCCAGCAGACTGGAGGGAATCTATGGCTACACCTTC.

This chain joins TRBV6-6 and TRBJ1-5, with D maybe TRBD1 (6 bases). CDR3 length: 14 residues. Germline V gene lookup returns CDR1 MNHNY and CDR2 SVGAGI (reference sequence). V was trimmed by 6 bases and J by 7 bases, leaving 16 bases between them. Written as DNA, the CDR3 is TGTGCCAGCAGCCCTACAGCGGGGACACAGCCCCAGCATTTT. It codes for CASSPTAGTQPQHF.

The V and J genes are TRBV7-6 and TRBJ2-7; the D is unclear. Germline V gene lookup returns CDR1 SGHVS and CDR2 FNYEAQ. V lost 0 bases to trimming and J lost 0 bases, with 12 bases between them. The CDR3 sequence is 16 residues long. CDR3 residues: CASSLASGGSSYEQYF. Written as DNA, the CDR3 is TGTGCCAGCAGCTTAGCCTCGGGTGGCAGCTCCTACGAGCAGTACTTC. The entire variable domain, with the rest obtained from reference TRBV7-6 and TRBJ2-7, is as follows: GAGVSQSPRYKVTKRGQDVALRCDPISGHVSLYWYRQALGQGPEFLTYFNYEAQQDKSGLPNDRFSAERPEGSISTLTIQRTEQRDSAMYRCASSLASGGSSYEQYFGPGTRLTVT.

This clone was seen at least ten times. This chain connects TRBV30 to TRBJ1-2; D is ambiguous. Trimming took off 0 bases at V and 0 bases at J, with 8 bases between the two ends. Germline lookup yields CDR1 GTSNPN and CDR2 SVGIG (reference sequence). The CDR3 sequence is 14 residues long. The CDR3 DNA reads as TGTGCCTGGAGTGTGGGCACATCTAACTATGGCTACACCTTC. Its protein product is CAWSVGTSNYGYTF. Based on the CDR3 plus reference TRBV30 and TRBJ1-2, the full variable domain is SQTIHQWPATLVQPVGSPLSLECTVEGTSNPNLYWYRQAAGRGLQLLFYSVGIGQISSEVPQNLSASRPQDRQFILSSKKLLLSDSGFYLCAWSVGTSNYGYTFGSGTRLTVV.

This clone was seen only once. J is TRBJ2-6 and V is TRBV13, with D uncertain. From germline, CDR1 is PRHDT and CDR2 FYEKMQ (reference sequence). The CDR3 length is 15 residues. V dropped 1 base and J dropped 1 base, with 5 bases sitting between them. Written as DNA, the CDR3 is TGTGCCAGCAGCTTAGTTCTGTCTGGGGCCAACGTCCTGACTTTC. Translating it yields CASSLVLSGANVLTF. The whole variable domain, remainder taken from reference TRBV13 and TRBJ2-6, is AAGVIQSPRHLIKEKRETATLKCYPIPRHDTVYWYQQGPGQDPQFLISFYEKMQSDKGSIPDRFSAQQFSDYHSELNMSSLELGDSALYFCASSLVLSGANVLTFGAGSRLTVL.

The genes are TRBV5-1 and TRBJ1-3; a weak D match, TRBD1 (6 bases). The CDR3 is 15 residues long. Germline V lookup: CDR1 SGHRS, CDR2 YFSETQ. V gave up 4 bases and J gave up 4 bases, with 15 bases separating them. The chain's CDR3 is CASSLTPGEGNTIYF. The CDR3 nucleotides read TGCGCCAGCAGCCTTACTCCAGGGGAGGGAAACACCATATATTTT.

This clone was counted a single time. The rearrangement links TRBV2 to TRBJ2-2; tentative D call: TRBD2 (6 bases). Germline assignment: CDR1 SNHLY and CDR2 FYNNEI. The length of the CDR3 is 13 residues. V lost 7 bases to trimming and J lost 6 bases, with 12 bases between them. The CDR3 DNA sequence: TGTGCCAGCAACAGACTAGGGGCCGGGGAGCTGTTTTTT. Protein sequence: CASNRLGAGELFF.

This clone has only one observation. The V gene is TRBV6-2 or TRBV6-3, the J gene TRBJ1-5, with D possibly matching TRBD1 (5 bases). V was trimmed by 0 bases and J by 2 bases, leaving 17 bases between them. The CDR3 sequence is 18 residues long. Germline V gives CDR1 MNHEY, CDR2 SVGEGT. CDR3 DNA: TGTGCCAGCAGTTACTCGATCAGGGTTGGGATCGGCAATCAGCCCCAGCATTTT. Its protein product is CASSYSIRVGIGNQPQHF.

The chain has TRBV19 and TRBJ1-2, with D tentatively TRBD1 (5 bases). V was shortened by 3 bases and J by 3 bases, with 8 bases between the two germline ends. CDR1 LNHDA and CDR2 SQIVND come from the germline V gene (reference sequence). CDR3 size: 13 residues. CDR3 in amino acids: CASSIPGHYGYTF. The CDR3 nucleotides read TGTGCCAGTAGTATTCCAGGGCACTATGGCTACACCTTC.

This sequence joins TRBV28 and TRBJ2-7, with 7 positions matching TRBD2. The ends lost 7 bases at V and 12 bases at J; junction bases unmatched: 12. The length of the CDR3 is 12 residues. Germline V lookup: CDR1 MDHEN, CDR2 SYDVKM. The CDR3 bases are TGTGCCAGCACCTCGGGAGGAATCTCGACGTACTTC. Protein sequence: CASTSGGISTYF.

The V gene is TRBV19, the J gene TRBJ2-6; a possible D gene is TRBD1 (5 bases). Trimming shortened V by 3 bases and J by 0 bases, and 18 bases separated the two germline ends. Per germline, CDR1 LNHDA and CDR2 SQIVND (reference sequence). The CDR3 length is 19 residues. The CDR3 nucleotides are TGTGCCAGTAGTATTTTCAATTTTCAGGGCCCCTCTGGGGCCAACGTCCTGACTTTC. Translated, it gives CASSIFNFQGPSGANVLTF.

This rearrangement joins TRBV5-1 to TRBJ1-1; TRBD1 aligns across 7 bases. The CDR3 covers 15 residues. Germline assignment: CDR1 SGHRS and CDR2 YFSETQ. The V gene end was trimmed by 0 bases and the J gene end by 4 bases; junction bases not matched to a gene: 6. The CDR3 sequence is CASSLVPGQITEAFF. The CDR3, as DNA: TGCGCCAGCAGCTTGGTCCCGGGACAGATCACTGAAGCTTTCTTT.

The chain carries TRBV3-1 (or the pseudogene TRBV3-2) and TRBJ2-7; 7 nucleotides match TRBD1. V trimming: 4 bases; J trimming: 2 bases; junction bases outside the gene matches: 8. The germline CDR1 and CDR2 sequences are LGHDT and YNNKEL (reference sequence). The CDR3 runs to 15 residues. DNA for the CDR3: TGTGCCAGCAGCCGTGCGTCGGACAGGACCTACGAGCAGTACTTC. Amino acid sequence: CASSRASDRTYEQYF.

The CDR3 loop is CASSRTSGRTDEQYF. Written as DNA, the CDR3 is TGTGCCAGCAGCAGGACTAGCGGGAGGACGGACGAGCAGTACTTC. The rearrangement joins TRBV3-1 (or the pseudogene TRBV3-2) to TRBJ2-7, with 14 bases fitting TRBD2. CDR3 length: 15 residues. CDR1 is LGHDT, CDR2 YNNKEL, per germline (reference sequence). V was pared by 5 bases and J by 5 bases, with 5 bases of the junction left unmatched.

This clone was picked up one time. The V call is TRBV6-2 or TRBV6-3, the J call TRBJ2-6; 10 nucleotides align to TRBD2. Trimming removed 5 bases from V and 0 bases from J; junction bases left unmatched: 4. This CDR3 contains 17 residues. Germline V gives CDR1 MNHEY, CDR2 SVGEGT. CDR3 DNA sequence: TGTGCCAGCAGTAGCCAGCGGGGGGGCTCTGGGGCCAACGTCCTGACTTTC. It codes for CASSSQRGGSGANVLTF.

The CDR3 spells CASSWGTGKDEQYF. The CDR3 bases are TGCGCCAGCAGCTGGGGGACAGGGAAGGACGAGCAGTACTTC. The chain carries TRBV5-1 and TRBJ2-7, with 9 positions matching TRBD1. V was clipped by 3 bases and J by 5 bases; unmatched bases: 6. CDR1 SGHRS and CDR2 YFSETQ come from the germline V gene. The CDR3 runs to 14 residues.

The CDR3 DNA follows: TGTGCCAGCAGTTACTCTATCCTCCCTCGACAGGTCGGCTATCAGCCCCAGCATTTT. Its translation: CASSYSILPRQVGYQPQHF. The V gene is TRBV6-2 or TRBV6-3, the J gene TRBJ1-5; possible D gene TRBD1, 6 bases. Germline-derived CDR1 and CDR2 are MNHEY and SVGEGT. The germline V and J ends were trimmed by 0 bases and 5 bases, with 23 bases remaining between them. This CDR3 contains 19 residues.

The rearrangement links TRBV21-1 to TRBJ2-5; the table assigns TRBD1, which was not confirmed against the DNA. TRBV21-1 is termed a pseudogene. The CDR3 is 13 amino acids. Here the CDR3 DNA reads TGTGCCAGCAGTCCAGGGGGCTTGGAGACCCAGTACTTC. Encoded protein: CASSPGGLETQYF.

The V and J genes are TRBV20-1 and TRBJ2-7, with 13 bases aligning to TRBD2. The CDR3 spans 17 residues. Trimming cost V 3 bases and J 0 bases; bases outside gene matches: 8. From germline, CDR1 is DFQATT and CDR2 SNEGSKA (reference sequence). CDR3 in amino acids: CSASGLAGAPSSYEQYF. The CDR3 DNA reads TGCAGTGCTAGTGGACTAGCGGGGGCCCCGAGCTCCTACGAGCAGTACTTC.